This T cell receptor (beta chain) originates from a study of PD-1 blockade in classical Hodgkin lymphoma. Across the whole study: On a schedule of every 2 weeks, patients received nivolumab 3 mg/kg intravenously.

Time point noted: cycle 4 day 1 (C4D1), after less than seven weeks of nivolumab. No patient escaped relapse after autologous stem cell transplantation, and brentuximab vedotin exposure varied. The sample holds one count of this clone. CDR1 and CDR2 from the germline V gene are MNHNS and SASEGT. There are 14 residues in the CDR3. Trimming took off 7 bases at V and 5 bases at J, with 14 bases between the two ends. Sequencing used immunoSEQ multiplex PCR; TCRdb keeps in-frame clones, though not all of them. Found here are 20,000 to 25,000 clones, around 79% of them singletons; the top ten hold around 21%.

This TCR was recovered from a human donor with classical Hodgkin lymphoma. Sequenced here: peripheral blood mononuclear cells (PBMCs), sampled before the fourth cycle of nivolumab. The J gene is TRBJ1-4, the V gene TRBV6-1; D is possibly TRBD1 (6 bases). CDR3 region: CASTPRQGNEKLFF. DNA of the CDR3: TGTGCCAGCACCCCCCGGCAGGGGAATGAAAAACTGTTTTTT.